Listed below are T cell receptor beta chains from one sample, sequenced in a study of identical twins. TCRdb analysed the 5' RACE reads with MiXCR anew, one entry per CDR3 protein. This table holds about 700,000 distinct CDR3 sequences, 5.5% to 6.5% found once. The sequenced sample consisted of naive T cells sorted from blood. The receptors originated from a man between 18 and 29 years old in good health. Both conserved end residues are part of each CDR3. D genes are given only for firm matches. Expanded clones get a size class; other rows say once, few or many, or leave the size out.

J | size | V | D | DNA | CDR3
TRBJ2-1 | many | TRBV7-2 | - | TGTGCCAGCAGCTTAACTATCGAGATGTCGCTTTACAATGAGCAGTTCTTC | CASSLTIEMSLYNEQFF
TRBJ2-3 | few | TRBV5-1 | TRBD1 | TGCGCCAGCAGCCCGCAGGGGGTCTCTAGCACAGATACGCAGTATTTT | CASSPQGVSSTDTQYF
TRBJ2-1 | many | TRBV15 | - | TGTGCCACCAGCAGACCAGAGGAGATTCCCTACAATGAGCAGTTCTTC | CATSRPEEIPYNEQFF
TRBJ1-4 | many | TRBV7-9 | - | TGTGCCAGCAGCTTAGGTGGGCAGATTAATGAAAAACTGTTTTTT | CASSLGGQINEKLFF
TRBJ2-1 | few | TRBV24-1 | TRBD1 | TGTGCCACCAGTGATCCATTACCACAACCGGGACAGCATCTAAATGAGCAGTTCTTC | CATSDPLPQPGQHLNEQFF
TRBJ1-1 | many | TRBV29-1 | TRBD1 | TGCAGCGTAATACGGGACAGGGGATGGTGGACTGAAGCTTTCTTT | CSVIRDRGWWTEAFF
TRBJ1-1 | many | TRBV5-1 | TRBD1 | TGCGCCAGCAGCTCGGGACAGGGAGCGGGCGGCACTGAAGCTTTCTTT | CASSSGQGAGGTEAFF
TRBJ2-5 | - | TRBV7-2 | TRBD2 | TGTGCCACTGGTGGGAGGGCCAGGGAGACCCAGTACTTC | CATGGRARETQYF
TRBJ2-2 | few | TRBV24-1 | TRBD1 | TGTGCCACCGAACAGTGGGACAGGGGGCCTGGCGGGGAGCTGTTTTTT | CATEQWDRGPGGELFF
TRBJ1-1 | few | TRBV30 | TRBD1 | TGTGCCTGGAGTCGCGACAGGGTCTCCACTGAAGCTTTCTTT | CAWSRDRVSTEAFF
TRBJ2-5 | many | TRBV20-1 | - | TGCAGTGCTACTCCCGCAGAGACCCAGTACTTC | CSATPAETQYF
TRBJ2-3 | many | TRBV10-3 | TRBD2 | TGTGCCATCAAACGGACTAGCGTAAGCACAGATACGCAGTATTTT | CAIKRTSVSTDTQYF
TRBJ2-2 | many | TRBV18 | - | TGTGCCAGCTCACTAGGGACGGCCGGGGAGCTGTTTTTT | CASSLGTAGELFF
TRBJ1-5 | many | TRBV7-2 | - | TGTGCCAGCAGCTTAGTAGGAGGGGAACAGCCCCAGCATTTT | CASSLVGGEQPQHF
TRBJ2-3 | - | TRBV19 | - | TGTGCCAGTAGTATCAGGTCGGGAGCGAGCTCAGATACGCAGTATTTT | CASSIRSGASSDTQYF
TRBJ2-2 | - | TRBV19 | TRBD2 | TGTGCCAGTAGTATTCAGGCTAGCGGGCACACCGGGGAGCTGTTTTTT | CASSIQASGHTGELFF
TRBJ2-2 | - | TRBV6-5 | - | TGTGCCAGCAGTTTGGCGACGGGACAACGAAGGGGGGAGCTGTTTTTT | CASSLATGQRRGELFF
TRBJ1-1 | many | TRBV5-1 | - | TGCGCCAGCAGCTTGGCCGGGCGAATGAACACTGAAGCTTTCTTT | CASSLAGRMNTEAFF
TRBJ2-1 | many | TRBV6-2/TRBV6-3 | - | TGTGCCAGCAGTTACCCCTACAATGAGCAGTTCTTC | CASSYPYNEQFF
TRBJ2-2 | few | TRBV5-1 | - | TGCGCCAGCAGCTTGGAGGTAGCAGGTGGCAGAACCGGGGAGCTGTTTTTT | CASSLEVAGGRTGELFF
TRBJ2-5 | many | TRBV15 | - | TGTGCCACCAGCAACCCCCGGGAGACCCAGTACTTC | CATSNPRETQYF
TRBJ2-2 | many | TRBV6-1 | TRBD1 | TGTGCCAGCAGTCGAGGGACAGGGGCGAACACCGGGGAGCTGTTTTTT | CASSRGTGANTGELFF
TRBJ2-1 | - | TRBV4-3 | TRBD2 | TGCGCCAGCAGCCAATTGACGGCGGGAGCGGGTAATGAGCAGTTCTTC | CASSQLTAGAGNEQFF
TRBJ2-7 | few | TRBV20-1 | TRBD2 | TGCAGTGCTCTCCCCGGGACTAGCGACTACGAGCAGTACTTC | CSALPGTSDYEQYF
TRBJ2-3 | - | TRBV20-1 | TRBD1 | TGCAGTGCCCGCAAATTGACAGGGAGCACAGATACGCAGTATTTT | CSARKLTGSTDTQYF
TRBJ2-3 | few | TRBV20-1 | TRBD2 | TGCAGTGCTCCTAGCGGGAGATGGACAGATACGCAGTATTTT | CSAPSGRWTDTQYF
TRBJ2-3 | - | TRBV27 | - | TGTGCCAGCAGTTCGTCAGCGGTTCCCCCCACAGATACGCAGTATTTT | CASSSSAVPPTDTQYF
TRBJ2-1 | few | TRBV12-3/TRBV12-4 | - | TGTGCCAGCAGTTTAAAGGGTGCCTCCTACAATGAGCAGTTCTTC | CASSLKGASYNEQFF
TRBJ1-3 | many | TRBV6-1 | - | TGTGCCAGCAGTCGGACGGACCCAAGCTCTGGAAACACCATATATTTT | CASSRTDPSSGNTIYF
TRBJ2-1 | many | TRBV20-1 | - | TGCAGGGGGGGGCAGGGTGATAGGCAGTTCTTC | CRGGQGDRQFF
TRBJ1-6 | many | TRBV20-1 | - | TGCAGTGCTAGGGTTGACGTTAATTCACCCCTCCACTTT | CSARVDVNSPLHF
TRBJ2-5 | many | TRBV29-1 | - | TGCAGCGTTGAATTGGCGGCGACCCAGTACTTC | CSVELAATQYF
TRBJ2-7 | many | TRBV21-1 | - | TGTGCCAGCCGCCGACAGGGAAGAATCTACGAGCAGTACTTC | CASRRQGRIYEQYF
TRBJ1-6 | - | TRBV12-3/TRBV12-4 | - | TGTGCCAGCAGTTTAATCTTGGGGAATTCACCCCTCCACTTT | CASSLILGNSPLHF
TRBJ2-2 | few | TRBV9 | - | TGTGCCAGCAGAGGTGAACTAACCGGGGAGCTGTTTTTT | CASRGELTGELFF
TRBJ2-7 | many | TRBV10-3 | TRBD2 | TGTGCCATCAGTGGGACTAGCAACTCCTACGAGCAGTACTTC | CAISGTSNSYEQYF
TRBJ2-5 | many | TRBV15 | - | TGTGCCACCAGCGGACGGGAGTTGGAGACCCAGTACTTC | CATSGRELETQYF
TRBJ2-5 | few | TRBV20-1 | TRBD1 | TGCAGTGCTAGCCCAAGACAGGGGATTGGGCAAGAGACCCAGTACTTC | CSASPRQGIGQETQYF